The 28 T cell receptor beta chains below all came from one sample that was sequenced in a study of T cell responses to AZD1222 COVID-19 vaccine. Assay used: immunoSEQ multiplex PCR; TCRdb lists only in-frame clones, some missing. There are around 120,000 clones in the sample; about 92% occur only once, and more than 4.5% lies in the top ten. The sequenced sample was peripheral blood, obtained 28 days after the second AZD1222 dose. The receptors derive from an adult who received the AZD1222 COVID-19 vaccine.

The V gene is TRBV19, the J gene TRBJ1-2; perhaps TRBD1 as D (6 bases). Germline loops: CDR1 LNHDA, CDR2 SQIVND (reference sequence). The germline V and J ends were trimmed by 6 bases and 4 bases, with 6 bases remaining between them. The CDR3 has 11 residues. The CDR3 loop reads CASRDSYGYTF. The CDR3, as DNA: TGTGCCAGTAGGGACAGCTATGGCTACACCTTC.

This clone has only one observation. V gene TRBV6-5 combines with J gene TRBJ2-1; D tentatively reads TRBD1 or TRBD2 (5 bases each). CDR3 length equals 13 residues. V lost 8 bases to trimming and J lost 3 bases, with 11 bases between them. The germline V gene encodes CDR1 MNHEY and CDR2 SVGAGI. The CDR3 loop reads CASRDGDYNEQFF. CDR3 coding DNA: TGTGCCAGCCGGGACGGGGACTACAATGAGCAGTTCTTC.

This sequence joins TRBV7-6 and TRBJ2-7; D is possibly TRBD2 (6 bases). V was shortened by 5 bases and J by 7 bases, with 18 bases between the two germline ends. The CDR3 length is 14 residues. In germline, CDR1 is SGHVS, CDR2 FNYEAQ. CDR3 amino acids: CASSGYRAAGEQYF. The CDR3 nucleotides read TGTGCCAGCAGCGGGTACCGGGCCGCGGGGGAGCAGTACTTC.

This clone was picked up one time. This chain joins TRBV7-2 and TRBJ2-2, with a possible D match to TRBD2 (5 bases). CDR3 length: 14 amino acids. The ends were cut back, 1 base at V and 10 bases at J, with 13 bases in the middle. The V gene's germline CDR1 is SGHTA and CDR2 FQGNSA. CDR3 coding DNA: TGTGCCAGCAGCTTAGAAGTGGTTAGCGCGGAGCTGTTTTTT. Its protein is CASSLEVVSAELFF. Together with reference TRBV7-2 and TRBJ2-2, the CDR3 gives the full variable domain: GAGVSQSPSNKVTEKGKDVELRCDPISGHTALYWYRQSLGQGLEFLIYFQGNSAPDKSGLPSDRFSAERTGGSVSTLTIQRTQQEDSAVYLCASSLEVVSAELFFGEGSRLTVL.

The chain uses TRBV5-1 and TRBJ1-1; a possible D gene is TRBD1 (5 bases). The CDR3 consists of 11 residues. Germline V CDR1 and CDR2: SGHRS, YFSETQ. Trimming stripped 7 bases from V and 8 bases from J, with 12 bases between. In DNA form, the CDR3 reads TGCGCCAGCCGGGCGGGGACCGAAGCTTTCTTT. Encoded protein: CASRAGTEAFF. Drawing the rest from reference TRBV5-1 and TRBJ1-1, the complete variable domain is KAGVTQTPRYLIKTRGQQVTLSCSPISGHRSVSWYQQTPGQGLQFLFEYFSETQRNKGNFPGRFSGRQFSNSRSEMNVSTLELGDSALYLCASRAGTEAFFGQGTRLTVV.

CDR3: CASRREGTEAFF. The CDR3 DNA sequence: TGCGCCAGCAGGCGGGAGGGCACTGAAGCTTTCTTT. This chain links TRBV5-1 with TRBJ1-1; no clear D gene. V gave up 5 bases and J gave up 4 bases, with 9 bases separating them. This CDR3 is built from 12 residues. The germline CDR1 and CDR2 sequences are SGHRS and YFSETQ.

The chain employs TRBV19 and TRBJ2-1, with a tentative D call TRBD2 (5 bases). This CDR3 has 14 amino acids. V lost 5 bases and J 8 bases, leaving 16 bases between the germline ends. Germline CDR1 reads LNHDA; CDR2 reads SQIVND (reference sequence). CDR3 amino acids: CASSPRPGGYEQFF. Here the CDR3 DNA reads TGTGCCAGTAGTCCCCGACCCGGAGGATATGAGCAGTTCTTC.

The sample holds one count of this clone. DNA for the CDR3: TGTGCCACCAGAGGTGCCACGCGGAATGAAAAACTGTTTTTT. Protein: CATRGATRNEKLFF. This chain links TRBV15 with TRBJ1-4; D remains ambiguous. This CDR3 has 14 residues. CDR1 and CDR2 (germline): LNHNV, YYDKDF (reference sequence). V lost 6 bases and J lost 5, with 13 bases in between.

This clone was recorded once. The chain recombines TRBV2 with TRBJ1-2, with TRBD1 identical over 7 bases. This CDR3 spans 16 amino acids. CDR1 is SNHLY, CDR2 FYNNEI, per germline. Trimming took 6 bases from V and 4 from J; bases not matched to a gene: 14. In nucleotides, the CDR3 is TGTGCCAGCAGGCTGATCACCGGGACAGCTCTCTATGGCTACACCTTC. Encoded protein: CASRLITGTALYGYTF. Based on the CDR3 plus reference TRBV2 and TRBJ1-2, the full variable domain is EPEVTQTPSHQVTQMGQEVILRCVPISNHLYFYWYRQILGQKVEFLVSFYNNEISEKSEIFDDQFSVERPDGSNFTLKIRSTKLEDSAMYFCASRLITGTALYGYTFGSGTRLTVV.

This sequence joins TRBV11-2 and TRBJ1-6, with 9 bases aligning to TRBD1. J gave up 10 bases and V 2 bases, and 3 bases lay outside the gene matches. Germline V gives CDR1 SGHAT, CDR2 FQNNGV. The CDR3 sequence is 14 residues long. The CDR3 reads CASSLRDRDSPLHF. Written as DNA, the CDR3 is TGTGCCAGCAGCTTAAGGGACAGGGACTCACCCCTCCACTTT. The whole variable domain, remainder taken from reference TRBV11-2 and TRBJ1-6, is EAGVAQSPRYKIIEKRQSVAFWCNPISGHATLYWYQQILGQGPKLLIQFQNNGVVDDSQLPKDRFSAERLKGVDSTLKIQPAKLEDSAVYLCASSLRDRDSPLHFGNGTRLTVT.

The CDR3 DNA follows: TGCGCCAGCAGCCCCGCAGCCGCGAACACCGGGGAGCTGTTTTTT. It yields the protein CASSPAAANTGELFF. The chain links TRBV5-1 to TRBJ2-2; D is undetermined. The CDR3 is made up of 15 amino acids. Germline V gives CDR1 SGHRS, CDR2 YFSETQ. Trimming cost V 4 bases and J 0 bases, with 10 bases left between them.

The rearrangement uses TRBV2 and TRBJ1-4; 11 nucleotides line up with TRBD1. CDR1 is SNHLY and CDR2 is FYNNEI in the germline V gene. Trimming removed 4 bases from V and 1 base from J; junction bases left unmatched: 5. CDR3 length: 17 amino acids. The CDR3 protein is CASSGTGGAGTNEKLFF. As DNA, the CDR3 is TGTGCCAGCAGTGGGACAGGGGGCGCGGGAACTAATGAAAAACTGTTTTTT.

In this sample, this clone turned up once. The chain combines TRBV5-1 with TRBJ2-7, with 8 bases aligning to TRBD1. Looked up from germline, CDR1 is SGHRS and CDR2 is YFSETQ. Trimming at V came to 3 bases and at J to 0 bases, leaving 5 bases not matched to a gene. This CDR3 spans 15 amino acids. The CDR3 DNA reads as TGCGCCAGCAGCTGGGGGGACAGGAGCTCCTACGAGCAGTACTTC. Amino acid sequence: CASSWGDRSSYEQYF.

This rearrangement joins TRBV6-2 or TRBV6-3 to TRBJ2-5, with 8 bases aligning to TRBD2. This CDR3 spans 17 amino acids. The J segment lost 5 bases and the V segment lost 2 bases, leaving 13 bases of the junction unmatched. CDR1 and CDR2 from the germline V gene are MNHEY and SVGEGT. The CDR3 DNA sequence: TGTGCCAGCAGTTACCTTCCCCGCGGGAGGATCGAGGAGACCCAGTACTTC. It encodes CASSYLPRGRIEETQYF.

The rearrangement uses TRBV5-1 and TRBJ2-5; TRBD1 aligns across 7 bases. V trimming: 3 bases; J trimming: 3 bases; junction bases outside the gene matches: 5. Germline values: CDR1 SGHRS, CDR2 YFSETQ. CDR3 length: 14 amino acids. CDR3 DNA: TGCGCCAGCAGCTCTGGGACAGCCGAAGAGACCCAGTACTTC. It specifies CASSSGTAEETQYF.

The chain has TRBV3-1 (or the pseudogene TRBV3-2) and TRBJ2-5; D remains unclear. The germline V gene encodes CDR1 LGHDT and CDR2 YNNKEL (reference sequence). The CDR3 is made up of 15 amino acids. Trimming stripped 2 bases from V and 5 bases from J, with 15 bases between. CDR3 residues: CASSQKSDLWETQYF. The CDR3 DNA reads as TGTGCCAGCAGCCAAAAGTCAGACCTTTGGGAGACCCAGTACTTC.

The chain recombines TRBV18 with TRBJ2-5, with 13 nucleotides matching TRBD2. J was trimmed by 3 bases and V by 4 bases; bases with no gene match: 5. The germline V gene encodes CDR1 KGHSH and CDR2 LQKENI. CDR3 length: 16 residues. The CDR3, as DNA: TGTGCCAGCTCACGAAGACTAGCGGGAGGTAAAGAGACCCAGTACTTC. It translates to CASSRRLAGGKETQYF.

The chain combines TRBV19 with TRBJ1-1; TRBD1 might be the D (6 bases). Germline V lookup: CDR1 LNHDA, CDR2 SQIVND (reference sequence). Trimming pared 3 bases from V and 3 bases from J, leaving 14 bases between. The CDR3 has 15 amino acids. The CDR3 is CASSIPPGGDTEAFF. As DNA, the CDR3 is TGTGCCAGTAGTATCCCCCCGGGGGGCGACACTGAAGCTTTCTTT. Full variable domain (remainder filled in from reference TRBV19 and TRBJ1-1): DGGITQSPKYLFRKEGQNVTLSCEQNLNHDAMYWYRQDPGQGLRLIYYSQIVNDFQKGDIAEGYSVSREKKESFPLTVTSAQKNPTAFYLCASSIPPGGDTEAFFGQGTRLTVV.

This CDR3 is CASSSAGAGNTIYF. CDR3 in DNA: TGTGCCAGCAGTTCGGCGGGTGCGGGAAACACCATATATTTT. The rearrangement joins TRBV27 to TRBJ1-3, with no clear D. V lost 4 bases and J 4 bases, leaving 11 bases between the germline ends. The germline V gene encodes CDR1 MNHEY and CDR2 SMNVEV (reference sequence). The CDR3 extends over 14 amino acids.

The chain has TRBV27 and TRBJ2-3, with no clear D. Trimming took off 3 bases at V and 4 bases at J, with 11 bases between the two ends. The CDR3 consists of 14 residues. The germline V gene encodes CDR1 MNHEY and CDR2 SMNVEV (reference sequence). This chain's CDR3 is CASSFWLGSDTQYF. The CDR3 bases are TGTGCCAGCAGTTTCTGGCTAGGTTCAGATACGCAGTATTTT.

The V and J genes are TRBV28 and TRBJ1-1; unclear D gene. V was cut by 8 bases and J by 1 base, with 11 bases left in between. CDR3 size: 13 residues. Germline loops: CDR1 MDHEN, CDR2 SYDVKM. The DNA of the CDR3 is TGTGCCAGCGTGGAGGTCGGGAACACTGAAGCTTTCTTT. Its protein product is CASVEVGNTEAFF.

V is TRBV7-6 and J is TRBJ2-7; D possibly corresponds to TRBD2 (5 bases). V lost 2 bases and J lost 6, with 11 bases in between. This CDR3 is built from 13 residues. In germline, CDR1 is SGHVS, CDR2 FNYEAQ. The CDR3: CASSLLRGSEQYF. The CDR3 nucleotides are TGTGCCAGCAGCTTACTCCGGGGTTCCGAGCAGTACTTC.

The rearrangement joins TRBV6-5 to TRBJ1-3, with 9 positions matching TRBD1. Germline V gene data show CDR1 as MNHEY and CDR2 as SVGAGI. The CDR3 totals 14 residues. J gave up 4 bases and V 6 bases, and 4 bases lay outside the gene matches. In nucleotides, the CDR3 is TGTGCCAGCAGCCGACAGGGGGACGGAAACACCATATATTTT. Translating it yields CASSRQGDGNTIYF.

In this sample, this clone turned up a few times. The sample has other DNA sequences that encode this CDR3 too. V gene TRBV5-8 combines with J gene TRBJ1-5; D is unclear. V gave up 4 bases and J gave up 6 bases, with 8 bases separating them. This CDR3 has 12 residues. Germline V gene sequence: CDR1 SGHTS, CDR2 YDEGEE. The CDR3 DNA sequence: TGTGCCAGCAGCCTACTCGGTCAGCCCCAGCATTTT. It specifies CASSLLGQPQHF.

This chain uses TRBV4-3 with TRBJ2-1; D possibly corresponds to TRBD1 (6 bases). The CDR3 is 12 amino acids. The V and J ends lost 0 bases and 10 bases respectively, with 7 bases between them. Germline V lookup: CDR1 LGHNA, CDR2 YSLEER. In DNA form, the CDR3 reads TGCGCCAGCAGCCAAGATAGGGGGGAGCAGTTCTTC. Translated, it gives CASSQDRGEQFF.

For the CDR3, the DNA is TGTGCCAGCAGGGTTACTAGCGGGACCGAGCAGTACTTC. This codes for CASRVTSGTEQYF. This chain links TRBV6-5 with TRBJ2-7; 10 bases are a match to TRBD2. This CDR3 region has 13 residues. The J segment lost 6 bases and the V segment lost 6 bases, leaving 5 bases of the junction unmatched. The germline V gene encodes CDR1 MNHEY and CDR2 SVGAGI.

This clone occurred once. CDR3 residues: CASSLDPGLVGGEQFF. In DNA, the CDR3 is TGTGCCAGCAGCTTAGATCCCGGGTTGGTTGGGGGAGAGCAGTTCTTC. This chain uses TRBV7-2 with TRBJ2-1; D possibly uses TRBD1 or TRBD2 (5 bases each). Trimming cost V 1 base and J 10 bases, with 20 bases left between them. The CDR3 has 16 amino acids. Germline CDR1 and CDR2: SGHTA and FQGNSA.

V gene TRBV9 combines with J gene TRBJ1-1, with D tentatively TRBD1 (5 bases). The CDR3 extends over 14 amino acids. The germline V gene has CDR1 SGDLS and CDR2 YYNGEE. Trimming removed 4 bases from V and 0 bases from J, with 10 bases in between. The CDR3 here is CASSTQGLNTEAFF. Written as DNA, the CDR3 is TGTGCCAGCAGCACCCAGGGTCTGAACACTGAAGCTTTCTTT.